These T cell receptor beta chains were read from a single sample in a study of spatial heterogeneity in lung cancer. TCRdb reprocessed the 5' RACE reads with MiXCR, giving one entry per CDR3 protein. This sample has fewer than 12,000 distinct CDR3 sequences, with approximately 12% found just once. This specimen consisted of lung tumor tissue, obtained at surgery. These receptors all stem from a male donor with early-stage non-small cell lung cancer. The conserved cysteine and the conserved F or W are not part of the CDR3 here. The size field is filled for only some rows; it gives once, few, many or a size class.

clone size	J gene	V gene	CDR3 protein
many	TRBJ2-6	TRBV19	ASKMAGEPSGANVLT
.	TRBJ2-7	TRBV25-1	ASSESGQDYEQY
many	TRBJ1-5	TRBV28	ASSWGQDQPQH
.	TRBJ2-3	TRBV11-2	ASTARFADTQY
few	TRBJ1-1	TRBV3-1	ASSFTGVTEAF
many	TRBJ1-1	TRBV10-3	AIRGSSNTEAF
.	TRBJ2-1	TRBV5-1	ASIASGGTNEQF
many	TRBJ2-2	TRBV29-1	SVRGTANTGELF
few	TRBJ1-2	TRBV10-3	ASREERDSYGYT
.	TRBJ2-5	TRBV6-1	ASSVSFMGALETQY
many	TRBJ2-3	TRBV19	ASSQAGGNTDTQY
few	TRBJ2-5	TRBV7-2	ASSPGPETQY
.	TRBJ2-2	TRBV9	ASSPRGAGVAGELF
few	TRBJ1-1	TRBV30	AWSGNLNTEAF
.	TRBJ1-6	TRBV14	ASSQAPGLNSPLH
few	TRBJ2-7	TRBV29-1	SVGRTAYEQY
many	TRBJ1-1	TRBV4-3	ASRSGPWDTEAF
many	TRBJ1-4	TRBV27	ASSHYGTSDEKLF
.	TRBJ2-7	TRBV3-1	ASSHRGHYEQY
.	TRBJ2-5	TRBV20-1	SASTTLAETQY
few	TRBJ1-6	TRBV28	ASSPPQGVYSPLH
few	TRBJ1-1	TRBV6-5	ASISRAENTEAF
.	TRBJ2-3	TRBV5-1	ASSLGGASTDTQY
many	TRBJ2-1	TRBV11-2	ASSFIGSSYNEQF
.	TRBJ2-3	TRBV7-2	ASSSRGLGTDTQY
many	TRBJ2-2	TRBV6-2/TRBV6-3	ASKGRVGVIANTGELF
many	TRBJ2-1	TRBV7-2	ASSLERGNEQF
.	TRBJ1-2	TRBV7-2	ASSLLQGYGYT
.	TRBJ1-2	TRBV7-9	ASSPIGRNYGYT
few	TRBJ1-6	TRBV28	ASSSSGRSSYNSPLH
few	TRBJ1-2	TRBV29-1	SVEGQDGYT